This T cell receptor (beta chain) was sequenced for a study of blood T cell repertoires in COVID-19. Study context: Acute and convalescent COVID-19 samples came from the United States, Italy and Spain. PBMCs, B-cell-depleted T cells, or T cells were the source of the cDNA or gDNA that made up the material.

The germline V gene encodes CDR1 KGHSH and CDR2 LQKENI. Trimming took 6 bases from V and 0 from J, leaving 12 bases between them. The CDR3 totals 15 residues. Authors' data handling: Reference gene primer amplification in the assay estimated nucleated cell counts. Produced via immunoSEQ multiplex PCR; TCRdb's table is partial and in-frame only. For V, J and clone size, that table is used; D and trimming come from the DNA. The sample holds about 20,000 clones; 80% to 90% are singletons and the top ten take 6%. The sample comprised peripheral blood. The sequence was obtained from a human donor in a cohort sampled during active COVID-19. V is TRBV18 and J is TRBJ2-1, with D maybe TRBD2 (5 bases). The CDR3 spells CASSPTGSSYNEQFF. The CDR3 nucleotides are TGTGCCAGCTCCCCAACGGGAAGCTCCTACAATGAGCAGTTCTTC. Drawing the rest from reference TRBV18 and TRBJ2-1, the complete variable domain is NAGVMQNPRHLVRRRGQEARLRCSPMKGHSHVYWYRQLPEEGLKFMVYLQKENIIDESGMPKERFSAEFPKEGPSILRIQQVVRGDSAAYFCASSPTGSSYNEQFFGPGTRLTVL.